One sample yielded the 22 T cell receptor beta chains listed below, sequenced in a study of CD8+ T cells in alopecia areata. Once RNA had been extracted, it was reverse transcribed into cDNA to act as the sequencing template. Profiled with immunoSEQ multiplex PCR; TCRdb holds only in-frame clones, not every one. Listed here are 3,500 to 4,000 clones without any singletons, the top ten holding 33%. CD4, CD8alpha, NKG2D, NKG2ACE and other markers guided sorting of pooled cutaneous lymph node cells. Sequenced sample: CD8+ T cells sorted from a lymph node. These receptor sequences come from a C3H/HeJ mouse with alopecia areata. This strain's MHC haplotype is H2-k.

In this sample, this clone is medium-sized. The genes are named according to mouse. The sequenced fragment ends 4 residues before the CDR3 boundary, so the rest is inferred from the germline J gene. The gene calls are TRBV13-1 and TRBJ1-1, with D unresolved. Per germline, CDR1 NSHNY and CDR2 SYGAGN. V was trimmed by 3 bases and J by 1 base, leaving 7 bases between them. The CDR3 has 13 residues. The sequenced part of the CDR3 DNA is TGTGCCAGCAGTGTCACAAGAAACACA. Its protein product is CASSVTRNT. The full CDR3 is CASSVTRNTEVFF.

This clone has a handful of counts. The listed genes are named as in mouse. The CDR3 end is not reached by the read, which stops 4 residues before it; the germline J gene fills it in. This chain connects TRBV4 to TRBJ2-2; a possible D gene is TRBD1 (5 bases). CDR3 length equals 14 residues. V lost 5 bases, J lost 4 bases, and 11 bases lay in between. Germline CDR1 and CDR2: LGHDT and YNNKQL (reference sequence). CDR3 DNA (partial): TGTGCCAGCAGCCCCAGGGCGGGCACCGGG. Translating gives CASSPRAGTG. The entire CDR3 sequence reads CASSPRAGTGQLYF. The full variable domain, its missing parts supplied by reference TRBV4 and TRBJ2-2, is ETAVFQTPNYHVTQVGNEVSFNCKQTLGHDTMYWYKQDSKKLLKIMFSYNNKQLIVNETVPRRFSPQSSDKAHLNLRIKSVEPEDSAVYLCASSPRAGTGQLYFGEGSKLTVL.

In its sample, this clone was seen many times. The gene symbols are mouse symbols. The read is 4 residues too short to cover the CDR3 end, so that end is filled in from the germline J gene. The chain uses TRBV1 and TRBJ2-3; 9 positions agree with TRBD1. The CDR3 consists of 14 residues. Trimming at V came to 2 bases and at J to 4 bases, leaving 1 base not matched to a gene. CDR1 is NSQYPW, CDR2 LRSPGD, per germline (reference sequence). The covered CDR3 bases are TGCACCTGCAGTGCAACAGGGGGCACAGAA. As protein: CTCSATGGTE. The full CDR3 sequence reads CTCSATGGTETLYF.

This clone was counted at least ten times. Here the gene names and germline are mouse. The CDR3 extends 4 residues past the end of the read, so its final part is completed from the germline J gene. The J gene is TRBJ2-1, the V gene TRBV1; TRBD1 agrees at 9 bases. The CDR3 is 15 amino acids. CDR1 and CDR2 (germline): NSQYPW, LRSPGD (reference sequence). V lost 3 bases and J lost 2; bases outside the gene matches: 2. Partial CDR3 DNA: TGCACCTGCAGTGCGAGACAGGGGGACTATGCT. It is translated as CTCSARQGDYA. The entire CDR3 protein is CTCSARQGDYAEQFF. The full variable domain, its missing parts supplied by reference TRBV1 and TRBJ2-1, is VTLLEQNPRWRLVPRGQAVNLRCILKNSQYPWMSWYQQDLQKQLQWLFTLRSPGDKEVKSLPGADYLATRVTDTELRLQVANMSQGRTLYCTCSARQGDYAEQFFGPGTRLTVL.

Regarding this clone: The genes and germline here are from mouse. Coverage ceases 4 residues before the CDR3 finishes, and the germline J gene fills in the end. The J gene is TRBJ2-4, the V gene TRBV19; 9 bases fit TRBD2. With 4 bases clipped from V and 3 bases from J, the junction kept 3 bases outside the gene matches. The CDR3 spans 14 residues. The germline V gene has CDR1 FNHDT and CDR2 SITEND (reference sequence). The CDR3: CASSSWGGQNTLYF. The DNA read from the CDR3 is TGTGCCAGCAGTTCCTGGGGGGGACAAAAC.

This clone was counted at least ten times. Gene names refer to mouse genes. Sequencing ends 4 residues short of the CDR3 end; the germline J gene provides the rest. V and J are TRBV29 and TRBJ2-7; D is unclear. There are 12 residues in the CDR3. The V gene's germline CDR1 is MSHET and CDR2 SYDVDS. This CDR3 reads CASSLKHYEQYF. The DNA read from the CDR3 is TGTGCTAGCAGTTTAAAACATTAT. The complete variable domain, with remaining parts taken from reference TRBV29 and TRBJ2-7, reads DMKVTQMPRYLIKRMGENVLLECGQDMSHETMYWYRQDPGLGLQLIYISYDVDSNSEGDIPKGYRVSRKKREHFSLILDSAKTNQTSVYFCASSLKHYEQYFGPGTRLTVL.

This clone was detected a few times. Here the gene names and germline are mouse. The CDR3 is cut off 4 residues early in the read; its end comes from the germline J gene. The rearrangement links TRBV13-3 to TRBJ2-4; no reliable D call. This CDR3 is 14 amino acids long. V was shortened by 0 bases and J by 0 bases, with 5 bases between the two germline ends. The germline CDR1 and CDR2 sequences are NNHDY and SYVADS. Incomplete CDR3 DNA: TGTGCCAGCAGTGATGCAATTAGTCAAAAC. Translated, it gives CASSDAISQN. In full, the CDR3 reads CASSDAISQNTLYF.

This clone was seen at least ten times. The germline and genes are mouse ones. The CDR3 extends 4 residues past the end of the read, so its final part is completed from the germline J gene. The chain uses TRBV12-1 and TRBJ2-4; D unclear. Germline V gene data show CDR1 as SGHSN and CDR2 as HYEKVE. This CDR3 comprises 12 residues. CDR3 sequence: CASSLERNTLYF. The sequenced CDR3 bases are TGTGCCAGCTCTCTCGAAAGGAAC. Together with reference TRBV12-1 and TRBJ2-4, the CDR3 gives the full variable domain: DSGVVQSPRHIIKEKGGRSVLTCIPISGHSNVVWYQQTLGKELKFLIQHYEKVERDKGFLPSRFSVQQFDDYHSEMNMSALELEDSAMYFCASSLERNTLYFGAGTRLSVL.

This clone ranks as medium-sized. Gene names refer to mouse genes. The read stops 4 residues short of the end of the CDR3; the missing end is completed from the germline J gene. The chain has TRBV14 and TRBJ2-1, with 7 bases fitting TRBD2. Germline V gene data show CDR1 as SGHDT and CDR2 as FRDEAV. This CDR3 comprises 14 residues. J gave up 1 base and V 6 bases, and 4 bases lay outside the gene matches. CDR3 loop: CASTGGVNYAEQFF. The CDR3 bases that were read are TGTGCCAGCACCGGGGGGGTGAACTATGCT.

This clone was seen at least ten times. The listed genes are named as in mouse. The CDR3 DNA, read in part, is TGTGCCAGCAGTATAGGGCGGGACAGCCAAGAC. Translated, it gives CASSIGRDSQD. The entire CDR3 reads CASSIGRDSQDTQYF. This sequence joins TRBV19 and TRBJ2-5, with 7 bases fitting TRBD1. Sequencing ends 4 residues short of the CDR3 end; the germline J gene provides the rest. Trimming cost V 0 bases and J 2 bases; bases outside gene matches: 3. The CDR3 is made up of 15 amino acids. The V gene's germline CDR1 is FNHDT and CDR2 SITEND (reference sequence).

This clone is categorized as medium-sized. Gene names and germline refer to mouse. The read ends 4 residues early relative to the CDR3; the germline J gene fills the gap. The chain is built from TRBV13-3 and TRBJ1-2; D not certain. Germline-derived CDR1 and CDR2 are NNHDY and SYVADS. V was pared by 4 bases and J by 1 base, with 5 bases between. The CDR3 covers 12 residues. Here the CDR3 reads CASSNKNSDYTF. The CDR3 DNA, read in part, is TGTGCCAGCAGTAACAAAAACTCC.

At least ten counts were recorded for this clone. Gene names follow the mouse nomenclature. The read ends 4 residues shy of where the CDR3 ends; the end is completed using the germline J gene. V gene TRBV13-2 combines with J gene TRBJ2-2, with D perhaps TRBD2 (6 bases). Germline V CDR1 and CDR2: NNHNN, SYGAGS (reference sequence). V lost 6 bases to trimming and J lost 0 bases, with 12 bases between them. This CDR3 comprises 15 residues. This CDR3 is CASARDSANTGQLYF. The sequenced CDR3 bases are TGTGCCAGCGCTCGGGACTCTGCAAACACCGGG.

This clone showed up many times. The germline and genes are mouse ones. The read ends 4 residues early relative to the CDR3; the germline J gene fills the gap. The genes are TRBV13-3 and TRBJ2-1; 9 bases map to TRBD1. V lost 5 bases, J lost 5 bases, and 5 bases stayed unmatched. The V gene's germline CDR1 is NNHDY and CDR2 SYVADS. The CDR3 runs to 14 residues. The CDR3 bases that were read are TGTGCCAGCAGCGCGGGACAGGGTGATGCT. This translates into CASSAGQGDA. The complete CDR3 reads CASSAGQGDAEQFF.

Judged by abundance, this clone is medium-sized. The gene names given are mouse names. The CDR3 extends 4 residues past the end of the read, so its final part is completed from the germline J gene. Other nucleotide sequences in the sample specify the same CDR3. The V gene is TRBV19, the J gene TRBJ1-1, with 7 bases that match TRBD1. The germline gives CDR1 FNHDT, CDR2 SITEND (reference sequence). The CDR3 is 14 residues long. Trimming removed 4 bases from V and 0 bases from J; junction bases left unmatched: 3. The CDR3 spells CASSLQGANTEVFF. CDR3 DNA, as far as it was read: TGTGCCAGCAGTCTTCAGGGGGCAAACACA.

This clone occurred many times. All gene names here are mouse names. The read finishes 4 residues shy of the CDR3 end, and the germline J gene is used to complete it. V gene TRBV1 combines with J gene TRBJ1-2; D perhaps matches TRBD1 (6 bases). V lost 0 bases and J lost 2, with 10 bases in between. Looked up from germline, CDR1 is NSQYPW and CDR2 is LRSPGD (reference sequence). The CDR3 has 15 amino acids. The sequenced CDR3 bases are TGCACCTGCAGTGCAGAGCCAGGGGAGAACTCC. Its translation: CTCSAEPGENS. The complete CDR3 reads CTCSAEPGENSDYTF.

In its sample, this clone is medium-sized. Genes and germline are mouse. The read stops 4 residues short of the end of the CDR3; the missing end is completed from the germline J gene. This specimen includes other DNA sequences encoding the same CDR3. The genes are TRBV5 and TRBJ1-1, with D uncertain. This CDR3 is built from 11 residues. The V and J ends lost 5 bases and 3 bases respectively, with 4 bases between them. Germline lookup yields CDR1 LGHNA and CDR2 YNLKQL (reference sequence). The part of the CDR3 DNA that was read is TGTGCCAGCAGCTCTGACACA. Residues: CASSSDT. The entire CDR3 protein is CASSSDTEVFF.

This clone has a count of ten or more. Gene names are mouse gene names. The read gets to within 4 residues of the CDR3 end, and the germline J gene fills in the rest. The gene calls are TRBV31 and TRBJ2-2, with D possibly matching TRBD1 (6 bases). The CDR3 sequence is 15 residues long. V was trimmed by 0 bases and J by 4 bases, leaving 12 bases between them. Germline assignment: CDR1 GKSSPN and CDR2 SITVG. Here the CDR3 reads CAWSLQGRSTGQLYF. CDR3 DNA, as far as it was read: TGTGCCTGGAGTCTACAGGGCAGGAGCACCGGG.

Ten or more counts support this clone. Germline and genes here are mouse. The CDR3 end falls 4 residues outside the read, so it is completed with the germline J gene. This chain uses TRBV13-2 with TRBJ2-1, with TRBD2 matching over 12 bases. CDR1 and CDR2 from the germline V gene are NNHNN and SYGAGS (reference sequence). V was pared by 5 bases and J by 0 bases, with 3 bases of the junction left unmatched. There are 16 residues in the CDR3. The CDR3 bases that were read are TGTGCCAGCGGGAGACTGGGGGGGCCTAACTATGCT. The encoded protein is CASGRLGGPNYA. The whole CDR3 region reads CASGRLGGPNYAEQFF.

This clone is classed as medium-sized. Gene names refer to mouse genes. Sequencing ends 4 residues short of the CDR3 end; the germline J gene provides the rest. V gene TRBV29 combines with J gene TRBJ2-3, with 13 bases aligning to TRBD2. The germline gives CDR1 MSHET, CDR2 SYDVDS. Trimming cost V 2 bases and J 3 bases; bases outside gene matches: 2. The CDR3 is 16 amino acids. CDR3 bases read: TGTGCTAGCAGTTTAGGACTGGGGGGGCGCGCAGAA. This sequence encodes CASSLGLGGRAE. In full, the CDR3 is CASSLGLGGRAETLYF.

In this sample, this clone turned up many times. Mouse gene names and germline throughout. The CDR3 goes on 4 residues after the read ends, and that part is filled in from the germline J gene. The V gene is TRBV13-2, the J gene TRBJ2-5, with 11 bases lining up with TRBD2. CDR3 length equals 15 residues. The germline gives CDR1 NNHNN, CDR2 SYGAGS (reference sequence). The CDR3 spells CASGEPGLGVDTQYF. CDR3 DNA, as far as it was read: TGTGCCAGCGGGGAACCGGGACTGGGGGTTGAC.

This clone qualifies as medium-sized. Here the gene names and germline are mouse. Read data end 4 residues before the CDR3 end; the end is taken from the germline J gene. The chain employs TRBV19 and TRBJ2-5; D possibly corresponds to TRBD2 (7 bases). The CDR3 consists of 15 residues. Trimming pared 0 bases from V and 2 bases from J, leaving 10 bases between. Germline V CDR1 and CDR2: FNHDT, SITEND (reference sequence). The sequenced CDR3 bases are TGTGCCAGCAGTATAGGGGGGGCCATCCAAGAC. This translates into CASSIGGAIQD. In full, the CDR3 is CASSIGGAIQDTQYF.

This clone has at least ten counts. All gene names here are mouse names. The read gets to within 4 residues of the CDR3 end, and the germline J gene fills in the rest. This chain uses TRBV29 with TRBJ2-2; tentatively, D is TRBD2 (6 bases). The germline V and J ends were trimmed by 9 bases and 4 bases, with 12 bases remaining between them. Germline V CDR1 and CDR2: MSHET, SYDVDS. The CDR3 totals 13 residues. CDR3 sequence reads: CASAGGGTGQLYF. The sequenced CDR3 bases are TGTGCTAGTGCGGGGGGTGGCACCGGG.